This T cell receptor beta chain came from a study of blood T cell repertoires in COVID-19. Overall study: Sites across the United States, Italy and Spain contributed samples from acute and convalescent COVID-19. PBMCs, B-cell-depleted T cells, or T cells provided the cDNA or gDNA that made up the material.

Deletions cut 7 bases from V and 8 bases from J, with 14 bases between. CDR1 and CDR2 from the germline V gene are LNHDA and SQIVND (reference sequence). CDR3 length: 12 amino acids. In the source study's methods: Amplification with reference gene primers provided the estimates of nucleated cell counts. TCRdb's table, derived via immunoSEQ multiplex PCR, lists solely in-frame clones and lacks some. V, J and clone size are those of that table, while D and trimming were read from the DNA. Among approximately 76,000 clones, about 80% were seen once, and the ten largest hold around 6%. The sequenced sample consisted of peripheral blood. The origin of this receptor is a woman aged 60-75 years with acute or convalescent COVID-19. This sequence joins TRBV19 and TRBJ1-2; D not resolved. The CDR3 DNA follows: TGTGCCAGTATGTCCCCTTCCTACGGCTACACCTTC. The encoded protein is CASMSPSYGYTF.